This record concerns one TCR beta chain sequence. Its antigen is unknown. Trimming stripped 2 bases from V and 4 bases from J, with 8 bases between. The CDR3 has 13 residues. The germline V gene has CDR1 SGHTA and CDR2 FQGNSA. This sample stems from a study of CD8+ T cells in alopecia areata. Study at large: Tofacitinib exposure lasted 6 to 18 months, followed by 6 months off drug.

Sequencing templates came from extracted RNA that was reverse transcribed into cDNA. Libraries were prepared by immunoSEQ multiplex PCR; TCRdb keeps only in-frame clonotypes and omits some of them. The sample shows 150,000 or so clones, approximately 49% of them seen only once. Study-level findings and limits: Mouse data revealed clearer TCR sharing than patient data did, a gap possibly tied to HLA. Scalp specimens additionally yield sequences from normal skin's resident alphabeta T cells. Lesional tissue from the scalp (especially in alopecia totalis/universalis) showed higher clonality than normal scalp.

The specimen comprised CD8+ T cells sorted from blood, sampled at week 0. V gene TRBV7-2 combines with J gene TRBJ1-1; no firm D call. The clonotype comes from a human donor with alopecia areata. CDR3 protein: CASSLQESTEAFF. Written as DNA, the CDR3 is TGTGCCAGCAGCTTACAGGAGTCCACTGAAGCTTTCTTT.